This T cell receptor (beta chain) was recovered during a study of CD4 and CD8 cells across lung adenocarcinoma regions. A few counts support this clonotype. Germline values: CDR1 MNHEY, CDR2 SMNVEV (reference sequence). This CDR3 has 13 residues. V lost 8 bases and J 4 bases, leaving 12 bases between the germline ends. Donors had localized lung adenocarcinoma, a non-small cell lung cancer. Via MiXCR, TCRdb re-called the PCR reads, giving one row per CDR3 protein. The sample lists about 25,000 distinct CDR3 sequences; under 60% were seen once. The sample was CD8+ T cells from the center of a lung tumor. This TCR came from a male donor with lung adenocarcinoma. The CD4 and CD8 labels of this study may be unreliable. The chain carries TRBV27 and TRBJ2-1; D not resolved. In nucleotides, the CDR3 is TGTGCCAGCGCGCGTCGCGGTTACAATGAGCAGTTCTTC. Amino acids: CASARRGYNEQFF.